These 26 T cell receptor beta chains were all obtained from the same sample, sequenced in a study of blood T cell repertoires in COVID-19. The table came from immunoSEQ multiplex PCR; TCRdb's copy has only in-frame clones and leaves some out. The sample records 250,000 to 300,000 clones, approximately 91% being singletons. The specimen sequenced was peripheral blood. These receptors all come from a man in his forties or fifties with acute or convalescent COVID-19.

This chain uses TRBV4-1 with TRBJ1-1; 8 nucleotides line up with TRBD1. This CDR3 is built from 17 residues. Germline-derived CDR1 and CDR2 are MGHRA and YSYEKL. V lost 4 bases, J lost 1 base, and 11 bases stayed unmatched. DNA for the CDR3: TGCGCCAGCAGCCCCAAGGCATCCGGGACAGGGAACACTGAAGCTTTCTTT. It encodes CASSPKASGTGNTEAFF.

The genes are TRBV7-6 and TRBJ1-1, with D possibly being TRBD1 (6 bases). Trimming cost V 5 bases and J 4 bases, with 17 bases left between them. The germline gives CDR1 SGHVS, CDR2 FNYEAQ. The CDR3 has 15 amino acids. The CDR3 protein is CASSLRPDSPTEAFF. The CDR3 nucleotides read TGTGCCAGCAGCCTACGGCCGGACAGCCCCACTGAAGCTTTCTTT.

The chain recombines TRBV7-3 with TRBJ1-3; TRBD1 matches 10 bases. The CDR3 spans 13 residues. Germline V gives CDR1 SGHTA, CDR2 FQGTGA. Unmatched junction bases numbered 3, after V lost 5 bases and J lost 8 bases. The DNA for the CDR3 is TGTGCCAGCAGCCCCGGGACAGGGGACACCATATATTTT. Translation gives CASSPGTGDTIYF.

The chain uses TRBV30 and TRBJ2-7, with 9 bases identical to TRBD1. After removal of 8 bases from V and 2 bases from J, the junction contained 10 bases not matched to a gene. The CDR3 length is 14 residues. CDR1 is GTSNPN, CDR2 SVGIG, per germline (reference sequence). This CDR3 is CALRGQGGAYEQYF. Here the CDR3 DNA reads TGTGCCCTCAGGGGACAGGGAGGGGCCTACGAGCAGTACTTC.

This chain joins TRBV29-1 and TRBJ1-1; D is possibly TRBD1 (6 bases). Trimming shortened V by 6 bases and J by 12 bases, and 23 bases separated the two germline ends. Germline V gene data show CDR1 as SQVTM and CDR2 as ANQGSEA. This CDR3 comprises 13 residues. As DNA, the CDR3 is TGCAGCGTCCTCCTACGACAGGCCGGGTTGACTTTCTTT. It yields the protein CSVLLRQAGLTFF.

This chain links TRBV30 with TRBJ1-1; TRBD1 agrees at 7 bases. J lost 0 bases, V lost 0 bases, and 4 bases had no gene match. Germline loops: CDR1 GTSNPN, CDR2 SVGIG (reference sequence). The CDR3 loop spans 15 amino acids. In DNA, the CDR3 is TGTGCCTGGAGTGTGGGGACAGTTATGAACACTGAAGCTTTCTTT. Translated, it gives CAWSVGTVMNTEAFF.

In DNA form, the CDR3 reads TGTGCCAGCAGTGGAGGACAGTCCAACACTGAAGCTTTCTTT. Its protein product is CASSGGQSNTEAFF. The chain employs TRBV7-9 and TRBJ1-1; tentative D call: TRBD1 (6 bases). V was shortened by 6 bases and J by 2 bases, with 13 bases between the two germline ends. The germline V gene encodes CDR1 SEHNR and CDR2 FQNEAQ (reference sequence). This CDR3 comprises 14 residues. The variable domain in full, completed from reference TRBV7-9 and TRBJ1-1, reads DTGVSQNPRHKITKRGQNVTFRCDPISEHNRLYWYRQTLGQGPEFLTYFQNEAQLEKSRLLSDRFSAERPKGSFSTLEIQRTEQGDSAMYLCASSGGQSNTEAFFGQGTRLTVV.

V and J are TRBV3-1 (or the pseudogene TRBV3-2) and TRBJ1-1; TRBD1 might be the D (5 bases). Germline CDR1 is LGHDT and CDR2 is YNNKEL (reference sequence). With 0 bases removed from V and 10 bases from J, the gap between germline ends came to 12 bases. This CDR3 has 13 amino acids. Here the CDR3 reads CASSQEWGVGAFF. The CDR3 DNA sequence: TGTGCCAGCAGCCAAGAGTGGGGGGTGGGAGCTTTCTTT.

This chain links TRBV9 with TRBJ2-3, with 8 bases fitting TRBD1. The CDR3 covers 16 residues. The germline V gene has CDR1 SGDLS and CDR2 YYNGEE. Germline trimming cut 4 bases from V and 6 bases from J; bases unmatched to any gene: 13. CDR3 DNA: TGTGCCAGCAGCACCCGGACAGGGACAAATTCGGATACGCAGTATTTT. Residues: CASSTRTGTNSDTQYF.

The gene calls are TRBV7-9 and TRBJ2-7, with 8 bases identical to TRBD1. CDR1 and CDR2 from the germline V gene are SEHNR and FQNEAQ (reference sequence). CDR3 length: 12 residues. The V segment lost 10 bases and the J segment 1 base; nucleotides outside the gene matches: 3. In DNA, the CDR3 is TGTGCCACCCGACAGGGGTCCTACGAGCAGTACTTC. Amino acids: CATRQGSYEQYF.

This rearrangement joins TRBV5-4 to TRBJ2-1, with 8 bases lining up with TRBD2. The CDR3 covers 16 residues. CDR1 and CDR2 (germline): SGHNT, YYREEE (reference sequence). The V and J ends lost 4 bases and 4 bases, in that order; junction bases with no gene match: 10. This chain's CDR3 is CASSPASGGAYNEQFF. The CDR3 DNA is TGTGCCAGCAGCCCAGCCTCCGGGGGGGCATACAATGAGCAGTTCTTC. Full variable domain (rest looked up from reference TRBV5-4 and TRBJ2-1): ETGVTQSPTHLIKTRGQQVTLRCSSQSGHNTVSWYQQALGQGPQFIFQYYREEENGRGNFPPRFSGLQFPNYSSELNVNALELDDSALYLCASSPASGGAYNEQFFGPGTRLTVL.

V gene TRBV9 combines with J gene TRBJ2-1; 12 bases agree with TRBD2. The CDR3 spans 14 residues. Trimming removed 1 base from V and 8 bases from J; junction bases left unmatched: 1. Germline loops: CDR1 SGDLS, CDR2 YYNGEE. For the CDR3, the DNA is TGTGCCAGCAGCGTAAGGACTAGCGGGGATGAGCAGTTCTTC. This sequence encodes CASSVRTSGDEQFF.

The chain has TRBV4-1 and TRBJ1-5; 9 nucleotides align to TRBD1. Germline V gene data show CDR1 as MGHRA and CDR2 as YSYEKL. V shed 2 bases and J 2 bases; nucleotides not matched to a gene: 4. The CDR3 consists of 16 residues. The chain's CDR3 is CASSQTGGTGNQPQHF. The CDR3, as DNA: TGCGCCAGCAGCCAAACAGGGGGCACGGGCAATCAGCCCCAGCATTTT.

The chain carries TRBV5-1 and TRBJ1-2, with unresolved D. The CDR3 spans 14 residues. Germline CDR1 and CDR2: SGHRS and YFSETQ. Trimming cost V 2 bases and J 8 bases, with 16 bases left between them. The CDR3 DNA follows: TGCGCCAGCAGCTTCAACCCAGAATCAAACGGCTACACCTTC. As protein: CASSFNPESNGYTF.

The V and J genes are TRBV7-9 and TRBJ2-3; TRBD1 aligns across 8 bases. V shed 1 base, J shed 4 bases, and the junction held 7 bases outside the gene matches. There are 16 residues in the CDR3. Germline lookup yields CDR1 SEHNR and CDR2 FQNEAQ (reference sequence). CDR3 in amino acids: CASSLVRGPRADTQYF. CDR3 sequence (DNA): TGTGCCAGCAGCTTAGTCAGGGGGCCGCGGGCAGATACGCAGTATTTT.

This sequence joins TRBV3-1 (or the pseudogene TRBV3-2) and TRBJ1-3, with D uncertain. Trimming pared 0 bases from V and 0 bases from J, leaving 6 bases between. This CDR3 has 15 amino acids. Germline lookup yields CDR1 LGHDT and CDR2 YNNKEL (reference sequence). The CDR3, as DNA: TGTGCCAGCAGCCAAGATCCAGTCTCTGGAAACACCATATATTTT. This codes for CASSQDPVSGNTIYF.

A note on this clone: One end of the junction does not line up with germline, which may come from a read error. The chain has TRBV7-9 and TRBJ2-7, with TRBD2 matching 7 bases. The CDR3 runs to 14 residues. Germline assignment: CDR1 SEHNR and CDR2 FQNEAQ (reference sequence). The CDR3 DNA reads TGTGCCAGCAGGTTAGGGGAGGGCGTTGGAGAGCAGTACTTC. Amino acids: CASRLGEGVGEQYF.

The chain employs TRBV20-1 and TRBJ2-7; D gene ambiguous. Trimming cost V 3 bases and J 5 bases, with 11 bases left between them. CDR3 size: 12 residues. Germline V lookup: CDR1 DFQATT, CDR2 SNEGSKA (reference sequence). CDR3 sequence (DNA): TGCAGTGCTAGTCAGGATACACACGAGCAGTACTTC. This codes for CSASQDTHEQYF.

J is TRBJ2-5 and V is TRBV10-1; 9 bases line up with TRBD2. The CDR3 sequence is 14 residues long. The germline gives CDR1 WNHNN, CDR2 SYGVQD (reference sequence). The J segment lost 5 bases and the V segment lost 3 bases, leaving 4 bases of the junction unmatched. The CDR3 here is CASSESGGLETQYF. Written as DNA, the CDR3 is TGCGCCAGCAGTGAAAGCGGGGGGTTGGAGACCCAGTACTTC.

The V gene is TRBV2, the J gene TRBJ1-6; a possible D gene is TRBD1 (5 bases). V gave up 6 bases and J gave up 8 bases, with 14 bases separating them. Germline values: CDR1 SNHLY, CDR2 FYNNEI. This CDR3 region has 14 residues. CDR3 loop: CASSDRTRDSPLHF. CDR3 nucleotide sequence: TGTGCCAGCAGCGACCGGACAAGGGATTCACCCCTCCACTTT.

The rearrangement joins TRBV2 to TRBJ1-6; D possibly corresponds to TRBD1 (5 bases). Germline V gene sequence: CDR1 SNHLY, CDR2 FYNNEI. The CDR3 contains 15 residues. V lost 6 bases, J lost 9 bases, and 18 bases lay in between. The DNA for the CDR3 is TGTGCCAGCAGCACCCGGGCAGGCCAGGGTTCACCCCTCCACTTT. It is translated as CASSTRAGQGSPLHF.

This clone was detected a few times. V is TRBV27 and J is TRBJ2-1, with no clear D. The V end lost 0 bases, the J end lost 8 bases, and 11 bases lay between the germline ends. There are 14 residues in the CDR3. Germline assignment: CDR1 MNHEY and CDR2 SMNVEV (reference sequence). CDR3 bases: TGTGCCAGCAGTTTATCCGCTTCAGTCGATGAGCAGTTCTTC. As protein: CASSLSASVDEQFF.

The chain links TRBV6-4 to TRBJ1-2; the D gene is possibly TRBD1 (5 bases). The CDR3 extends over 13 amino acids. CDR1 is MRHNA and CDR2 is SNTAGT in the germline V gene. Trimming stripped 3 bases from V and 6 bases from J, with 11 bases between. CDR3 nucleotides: TGTGCCAGCAGTGAGCAGGGAAAGAATGGCTACACCTTC. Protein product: CASSEQGKNGYTF.

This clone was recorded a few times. The CDR3 loop is CASSEFGPSGAFF. CDR3 nucleotides: TGCGCCAGCAGTGAATTCGGCCCTTCGGGAGCTTTCTTT. The J gene is TRBJ1-1, the V gene TRBV10-1; D remains ambiguous. The V and J ends lost 3 bases and 10 bases respectively, with 15 bases between them. The CDR3 sequence is 13 residues long. CDR1 WNHNN and CDR2 SYGVQD come from the germline V gene (reference sequence).

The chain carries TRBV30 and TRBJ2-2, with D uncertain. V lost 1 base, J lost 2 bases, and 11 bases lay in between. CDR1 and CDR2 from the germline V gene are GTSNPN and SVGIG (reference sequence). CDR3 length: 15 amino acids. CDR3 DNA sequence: TGTGCCTGGAGTGCTGCACAGCTAAACACCGGGGAGCTGTTTTTT. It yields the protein CAWSAAQLNTGELFF.

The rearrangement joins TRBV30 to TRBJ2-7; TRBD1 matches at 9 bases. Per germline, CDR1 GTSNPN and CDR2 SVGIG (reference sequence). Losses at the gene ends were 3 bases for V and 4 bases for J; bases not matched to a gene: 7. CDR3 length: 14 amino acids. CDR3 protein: CAWRATGTGYEQYF. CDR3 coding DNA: TGTGCCTGGAGGGCTACCGGGACAGGGTACGAGCAGTACTTC.